The 14 T cell receptor beta chains in this list originate from one sample, sequenced in a study of blood T cells in healthy people across ages. With a J-beta primer mix and a sample-barcoded 5' primer, a second PCR ran roughly 6 to 11 cycles. TCRdb itself ran the 5' RACE reads through MiXCR, one entry per CDR3 protein. The sample consists of about 1.5 million distinct CDR3 sequences, roughly 43% of them appearing once. Sequenced: blood. These receptors were obtained from a young woman in good health.

This clonotype was recorded a few times. The V gene is TRBV20-1, the J gene TRBJ2-1, with a tentative D call TRBD1 (6 bases). This CDR3 region has 15 residues. The germline V gene has CDR1 DFQATT and CDR2 SNEGSKA (reference sequence). V gave up 0 bases and J gave up 5 bases, with 14 bases separating them. CDR3 bases: TGCAGTGCTAGAGAGCCCTCGGGACAAAACAATGAGCAGTTCTTC. Protein sequence: CSAREPSGQNNEQFF.

This clonotype appeared a single time. The chain combines TRBV20-1 with TRBJ1-1; no clear D. Trimming took off 4 bases at V and 5 bases at J, with 8 bases between the two ends. Germline V gene lookup returns CDR1 DFQATT and CDR2 SNEGSKA (reference sequence). The CDR3 spans 11 residues. The CDR3 DNA is TGCAGTGCTACAGGAACGACTGAAGCTTTCTTT. Its protein is CSATGTTEAFF.

The chain joins TRBV29-1 to TRBJ1-4; TRBD1 is a possible D gene (5 bases). The CDR3 is 14 residues long. Germline V gene sequence: CDR1 SQVTM, CDR2 ANQGSEA. V was clipped by 1 base and J by 7 bases, with 13 bases between them. The CDR3, as DNA: TGCAGCGTTGAAGTGGGGGGAGGCGGTGAAAAACTGTTTTTT. Protein product: CSVEVGGGGEKLFF.

The rearrangement uses TRBV7-9 and TRBJ2-1; no reliable D call. Trimming cost V 5 bases and J 2 bases, with 16 bases left between them. Germline V lookup: CDR1 SEHNR, CDR2 FQNEAQ (reference sequence). The CDR3 runs to 16 residues. The CDR3 protein is CASSPRLGVPYNEQFF. Written as DNA, the CDR3 is TGTGCCAGCAGCCCCCGCCTAGGCGTCCCCTACAATGAGCAGTTCTTC.

This rearrangement joins TRBV7-2 to TRBJ1-2; TRBD1 matches 11 bases. The CDR3 length is 14 residues. Germline loops: CDR1 SGHTA, CDR2 FQGNSA. V lost 3 bases to trimming and J lost 11 bases; unmatched junction nucleotides: 8. CDR3: CASSFQGQGARYTF. CDR3 DNA: TGTGCCAGCAGCTTCCAAGGACAGGGGGCGAGATACACCTTC.

CDR3 region: CASSLELLWTGGHYEQYF. In DNA form, the CDR3 reads TGTGCCAGCAGCTTAGAATTACTATGGACAGGGGGTCACTACGAGCAGTACTTC. The rearrangement links TRBV11-2 to TRBJ2-7, with 10 bases matching TRBD1. This CDR3 is built from 18 residues. The V gene's germline CDR1 is SGHAT and CDR2 FQNNGV. Germline trimming cut 0 bases from V and 3 bases from J; bases unmatched to any gene: 11.

The chain combines TRBV2 with TRBJ1-3, with a possible D match to TRBD1 (5 bases). Germline lookup yields CDR1 SNHLY and CDR2 FYNNEI. This CDR3 contains 15 residues. The V gene lost 7 bases and the J gene lost 4 bases, with 17 bases spanning the gap. The CDR3 bases are TGTGCCAGCATGGTTTCAGGGTTGGGCGGAAACACCATATATTTT. As protein: CASMVSGLGGNTIYF.

The rearrangement uses TRBV12-3 or TRBV12-4 and TRBJ2-1, with D perhaps TRBD1 or TRBD2 (6 bases each). The V end lost 6 bases, the J end lost 7 bases, and 19 bases lay between the germline ends. There are 15 residues in the CDR3. The CDR3 protein is CASRPSGLQGNEQFF. CDR3 DNA: TGTGCCAGCAGGCCCTCTGGACTACAGGGTAATGAGCAGTTCTTC.

CDR3 sequence: CASSLVPWDRVGQPQHF. The CDR3 region has the DNA TGTGCCAGCAGCTTAGTACCCTGGGACAGGGTTGGTCAGCCCCAGCATTTT. The chain uses TRBV7-2 and TRBJ1-5; 9 nucleotides align to TRBD1. Trimming cost V 1 base and J 6 bases; bases outside gene matches: 10. Per the germline V gene, CDR1 is SGHTA and CDR2 is FQGNSA. The CDR3 consists of 17 residues.

This clonotype was detected a few times. V usage is TRBV5-1 and J usage is TRBJ1-5, with D perhaps matching TRBD1 (6 bases). The ends were cut back, 3 bases at V and 5 bases at J, with 9 bases in the middle. Germline-derived CDR1 and CDR2 are SGHRS and YFSETQ. This CDR3 is built from 13 residues. Here the CDR3 DNA reads TGCGCCAGCAGCTCGGACAGTCATCAGCCCCAGCATTTT. This codes for CASSSDSHQPQHF.

Concerning this clonotype itself: A much larger clone differs by one base, so this may be a read error. The rearrangement joins TRBV29-1 to TRBJ2-1; perhaps D is TRBD1 or TRBD2 (5 bases each). Germline loops: CDR1 SQVTM, CDR2 ANQGSEA. V shed 3 bases and J shed 5 bases, with 23 bases lying between them. The CDR3 extends over 17 amino acids. CDR3: CSVEGVEALRLHNEQFF. CDR3 bases: TGCAGCGTTGAGGGGGTAGAGGCCCTAAGACTCCACAATGAGCAGTTCTTC.

This clonotype was counted a few times. The CDR3 loop reads CASSVGARIGGLSYNEQFF. Written as DNA, the CDR3 is TGTGCCAGCAGCGTAGGGGCGCGAATCGGGGGCCTCTCCTACAATGAGCAGTTCTTC. The V gene is TRBV9, the J gene TRBJ2-1, with D tentatively TRBD1 or TRBD2 (6 bases each). This CDR3 has 19 amino acids. V lost 0 bases and J 0 bases, leaving 19 bases between the germline ends. Germline V gives CDR1 SGDLS, CDR2 YYNGEE.

This chain joins TRBV2 and TRBJ1-6; 7 nucleotides match TRBD1. This CDR3 is 15 amino acids long. The germline CDR1 and CDR2 sequences are SNHLY and FYNNEI. V gave up 2 bases and J gave up 9 bases; unmatched junction bases: 7. The CDR3 reads CASSERQGEGSPLHF. The CDR3 nucleotides are TGTGCCAGCAGTGAACGGCAGGGGGAGGGTTCACCCCTCCACTTT.

This clonotype was found a few times. The chain couples TRBV4-1 to TRBJ1-1, with D possibly TRBD1 on 5 matching bases. The CDR3 has 14 residues. Germline V lookup: CDR1 MGHRA, CDR2 YSYEKL. Trimming cost V 4 bases and J 1 base, with 10 bases left between them. The CDR3 here is CASSRPTENTEAFF. The CDR3, as DNA: TGCGCCAGCAGCCGCCCGACAGAGAACACTGAAGCTTTCTTT.